A few counts support the clone carrying this T cell receptor beta chain. Its antigen is undetermined. One entry per CDR3 protein, called by TCRdb with MiXCR from the multiplex PCR reads. The sample contains around 230,000 distinct CDR3 sequences, 30% to 35% of which appear only once. This sample stems from a study of breast tumors, draining lymph nodes, adjacent tissues. Study-wide results and limits: Compared with lymph nodes, tumors were less diverse; compared with nontumor tissue, more. The data were judged consistent with most tumor T cells coming from lymph node and expanding in tumor.

The lymph nodes were axillary draining lymph nodes from breast cancer patients. Trimming stripped 2 bases from V and 4 bases from J, with 9 bases between. Germline CDR1 reads SNHLY; CDR2 reads FYNNEI. The CDR3 runs 15 residues. This TCR derives from a female donor with breast cancer. Some clones in this sample may be carry-over from other donors' samples. The sample taken for sequencing was axillary lymph node tissue. The V and J genes are TRBV2 and TRBJ2-6, with D unclear. The CDR3 spells CASSETATGANVLTF. The CDR3 DNA follows: TGTGCCAGCAGTGAAACCGCGACAGGGGCCAACGTCCTGACTTTC.